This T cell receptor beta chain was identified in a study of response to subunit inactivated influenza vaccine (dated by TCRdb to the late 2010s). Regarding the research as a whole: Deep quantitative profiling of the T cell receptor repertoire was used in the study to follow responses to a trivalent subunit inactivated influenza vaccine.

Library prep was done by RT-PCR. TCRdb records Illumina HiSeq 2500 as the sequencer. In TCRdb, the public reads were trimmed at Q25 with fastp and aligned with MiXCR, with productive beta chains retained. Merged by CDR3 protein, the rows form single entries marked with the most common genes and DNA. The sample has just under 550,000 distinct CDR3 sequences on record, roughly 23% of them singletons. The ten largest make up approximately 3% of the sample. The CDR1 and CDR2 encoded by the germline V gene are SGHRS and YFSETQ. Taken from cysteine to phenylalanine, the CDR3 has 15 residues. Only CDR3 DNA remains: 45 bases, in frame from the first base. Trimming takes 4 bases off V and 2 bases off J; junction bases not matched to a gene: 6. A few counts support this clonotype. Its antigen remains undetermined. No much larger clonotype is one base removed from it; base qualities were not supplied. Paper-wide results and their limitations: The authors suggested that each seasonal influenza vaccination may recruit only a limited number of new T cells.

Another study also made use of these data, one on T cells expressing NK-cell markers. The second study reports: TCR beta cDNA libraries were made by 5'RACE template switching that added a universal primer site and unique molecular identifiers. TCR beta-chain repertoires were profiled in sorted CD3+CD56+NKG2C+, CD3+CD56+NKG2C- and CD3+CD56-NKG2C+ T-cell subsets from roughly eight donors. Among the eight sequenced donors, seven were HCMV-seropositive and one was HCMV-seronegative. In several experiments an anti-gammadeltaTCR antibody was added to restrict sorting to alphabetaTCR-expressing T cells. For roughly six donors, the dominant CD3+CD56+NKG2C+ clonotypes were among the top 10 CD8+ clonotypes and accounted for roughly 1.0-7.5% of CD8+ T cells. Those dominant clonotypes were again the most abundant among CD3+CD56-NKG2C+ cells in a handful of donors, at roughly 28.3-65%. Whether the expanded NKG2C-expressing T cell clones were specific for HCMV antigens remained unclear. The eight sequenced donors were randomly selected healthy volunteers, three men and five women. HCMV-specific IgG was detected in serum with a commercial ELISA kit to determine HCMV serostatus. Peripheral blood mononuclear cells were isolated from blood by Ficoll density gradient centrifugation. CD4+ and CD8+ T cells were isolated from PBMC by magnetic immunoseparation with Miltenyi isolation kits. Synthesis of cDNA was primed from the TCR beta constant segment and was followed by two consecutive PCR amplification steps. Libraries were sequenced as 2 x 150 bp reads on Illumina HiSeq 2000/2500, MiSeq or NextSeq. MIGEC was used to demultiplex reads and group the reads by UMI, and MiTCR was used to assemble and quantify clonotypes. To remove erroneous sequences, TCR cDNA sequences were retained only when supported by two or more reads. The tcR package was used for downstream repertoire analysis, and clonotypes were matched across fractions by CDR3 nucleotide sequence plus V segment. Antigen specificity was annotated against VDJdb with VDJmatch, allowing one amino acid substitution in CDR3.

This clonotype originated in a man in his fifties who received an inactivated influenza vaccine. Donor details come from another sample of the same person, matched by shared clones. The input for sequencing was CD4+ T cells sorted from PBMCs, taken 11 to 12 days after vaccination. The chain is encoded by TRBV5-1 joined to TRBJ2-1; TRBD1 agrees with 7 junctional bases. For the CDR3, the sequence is CASSGRGGTYNEQFF. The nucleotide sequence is TGCGCCAGCAGCGGGAGAGGGGGCACCTACAATGAGCAGTTCTTC.